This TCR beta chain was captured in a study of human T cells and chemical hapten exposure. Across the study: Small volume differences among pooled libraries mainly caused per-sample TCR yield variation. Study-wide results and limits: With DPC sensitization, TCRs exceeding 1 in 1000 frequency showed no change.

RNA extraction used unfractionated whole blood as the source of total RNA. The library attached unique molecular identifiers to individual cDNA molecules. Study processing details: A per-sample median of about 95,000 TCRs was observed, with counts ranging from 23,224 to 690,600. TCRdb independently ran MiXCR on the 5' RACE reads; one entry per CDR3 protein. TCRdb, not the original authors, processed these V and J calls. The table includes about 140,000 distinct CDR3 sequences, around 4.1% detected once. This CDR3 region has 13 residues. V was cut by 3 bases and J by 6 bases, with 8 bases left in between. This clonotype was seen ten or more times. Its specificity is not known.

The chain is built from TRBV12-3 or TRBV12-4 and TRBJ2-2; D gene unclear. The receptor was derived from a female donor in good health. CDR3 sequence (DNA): TGTGCCAGCAGTTTTCCTTCTTCCGGGGAGCTGTTTTTT. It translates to CASSFPSSGELFF.